This entry lists 11 T cell receptor beta chains sequenced from one sample in a study of T cell repertoires in cytomegalovirus infection. No antigens are known for them. TCRdb reprocessed the reads with MiXCR, giving one entry per CDR3 protein. The top ten hold just under 45% of the sample, which has around 430,000 distinct CDR3 sequences, more than 40% seen once. Sequenced here: cultured PBMCs, sampled from culture after CMV antigen stimulation. The receptors here all came from a human donor in good health (CMV status not recorded). Some clones in this sample may be carry-over from other donors' samples.

This chain links TRBV20-1 with TRBJ2-7, with 10 bases fitting TRBD2. The CDR3 has 15 residues. J gave up 1 base and V 3 bases, and 6 bases lay outside the gene matches. CDR1 DFQATT and CDR2 SNEGSKA come from the germline V gene (reference sequence). The CDR3 DNA sequence: TGCAGTGCTAGTCTAGCGGGAGAAGTTTCCTACGAGCAGTACTTC. This translates into CSASLAGEVSYEQYF.

The rearrangement links TRBV7-9 to TRBJ2-4; the match to TRBD2 covers 8 bases. V shed 5 bases and J 3 bases; nucleotides not matched to a gene: 12. The CDR3 totals 17 residues. Germline V lookup: CDR1 SEHNR, CDR2 FQNEAQ (reference sequence). The CDR3 reads CASSPLGGLVGKNIQYF. CDR3 in DNA: TGTGCCAGCAGCCCCCTGGGGGGACTAGTCGGCAAAAACATTCAGTACTTC.

The CDR3: CASSLGDGGYSPLHF. The CDR3 coding sequence is TGTGCCAGCAGCTTAGGTGACGGGGGATACTCACCCCTCCACTTT. The chain has TRBV7-6 and TRBJ1-6; D possibly corresponds to TRBD1 (5 bases). CDR1 and CDR2 from the germline V gene are SGHVS and FNYEAQ. Trimming left V 1 base short and J 10 bases short, with 14 bases between. The CDR3 spans 15 residues.

As to this clonotype: This may arise from a read error, as a much more abundant clone is one base away. The rearrangement links TRBV28 to TRBJ2-3, with 7 nucleotides matching TRBD2. This CDR3 region has 18 residues. Germline V gives CDR1 MDHEN, CDR2 SYDVKM. The CDR3 region has the DNA TGTGCCAGCAGTTTAGAGTCATTGGGGGGGGGTAGCACAGATACGCAGAATTTT. This gives the protein CASSLESLGGGSTDTQNF.

This clonotype was seen more than once but under ten times. The chain uses TRBV7-2 and TRBJ2-7, with no clear D. CDR1 SGHTA and CDR2 FQGNSA come from the germline V gene. Trimming stripped 3 bases from V and 3 bases from J, with 15 bases between. The CDR3 is 15 amino acids. The CDR3 bases are TGTGCCAGCAGCTTCCAAGTGCAGGCGAGCTACGAGCAGTACTTC. The encoded protein is CASSFQVQASYEQYF. The full variable domain, with the rest looked up from reference TRBV7-2 and TRBJ2-7, is GAGVSQSPSNKVTEKGKDVELRCDPISGHTALYWYRQSLGQGLEFLIYFQGNSAPDKSGLPSDRFSAERTGGSVSTLTIQRTQQEDSAVYLCASSFQVQASYEQYFGPGTRLTVT.

This clonotype has at least ten counts. The chain employs TRBV7-2 and TRBJ2-7; D unclear. The CDR3 length is 13 residues. The V gene's germline CDR1 is SGHTA and CDR2 FQGNSA. The V and J ends lost 1 base and 3 bases respectively, with 7 bases between them. CDR3 sequence (DNA): TGTGCCAGCAGCTTAGGCACGGGCTACGAGCAGTACTTC. Translating it yields CASSLGTGYEQYF.

This clonotype was found a few times. The J gene is TRBJ2-7, the V gene TRBV20-1; TRBD2 matches 9 bases. CDR3 size: 15 residues. Germline V gives CDR1 DFQATT, CDR2 SNEGSKA (reference sequence). The V and J ends lost 0 bases and 1 base, in that order; junction bases with no gene match: 4. DNA of the CDR3: TGCAGTGCTAGAGACCCTAGCGGGACATCCTACGAGCAGTACTTC. As protein: CSARDPSGTSYEQYF.

V and J are TRBV4-1 and TRBJ2-2; no clear D. V dropped 4 bases and J dropped 0 bases, with 15 bases sitting between them. Germline V gives CDR1 MGHRA, CDR2 YSYEKL. This CDR3 has 17 amino acids. The CDR3 here is CASSPQMAPPNTGELFF. The CDR3 nucleotides are TGCGCCAGCAGCCCTCAGATGGCACCACCGAACACCGGGGAGCTGTTTTTT.

The V gene is TRBV7-9, the J gene TRBJ2-3; TRBD1 agrees at 8 bases. Trimming at V came to 1 base and at J to 5 bases, leaving 8 bases not matched to a gene. Germline V lookup: CDR1 SEHNR, CDR2 FQNEAQ (reference sequence). The CDR3 covers 16 residues. The CDR3 nucleotides read TGTGCCAGCAGCTTAGGGACAGGGAAATACCAAGATACGCAGTATTTT. Translated, it gives CASSLGTGKYQDTQYF.

This clonotype turned up a few times. The rearrangement uses TRBV4-1 and TRBJ2-7; D gene ambiguous. CDR1 is MGHRA and CDR2 is YSYEKL in the germline V gene. The CDR3 has 15 amino acids. The V gene lost 4 bases and the J gene lost 6 bases, with 19 bases spanning the gap. The CDR3 bases are TGCGCCAGCAGCCGAAGGGATGATATCGTCTCCGAGCAGTACTTC. Translated, it gives CASSRRDDIVSEQYF.

The V gene is TRBV4-1, the J gene TRBJ1-1; no reliable D call. This CDR3 comprises 13 residues. V lost 1 base to trimming and J lost 8 bases, with 11 bases between them. Germline V gene sequence: CDR1 MGHRA, CDR2 YSYEKL. In DNA form, the CDR3 reads TGCGCCAGCAGCCAAGGCAGCGGGAGAGAAGCTTTCTTT. It codes for CASSQGSGREAFF.